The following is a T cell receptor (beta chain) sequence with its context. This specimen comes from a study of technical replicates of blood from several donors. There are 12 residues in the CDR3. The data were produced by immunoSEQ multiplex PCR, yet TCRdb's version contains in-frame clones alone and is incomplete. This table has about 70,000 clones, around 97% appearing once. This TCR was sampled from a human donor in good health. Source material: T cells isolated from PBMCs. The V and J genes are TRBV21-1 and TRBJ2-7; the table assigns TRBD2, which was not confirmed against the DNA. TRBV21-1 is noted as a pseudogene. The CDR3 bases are TGTGCCAGCAGCAAATCGGTCCACGAGCAGTACTTC. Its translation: CASSKSVHEQYF.